The 25 T cell receptor beta chains below were found in one sample sequenced in a study of blood T cell repertoires in COVID-19. Profiled with immunoSEQ multiplex PCR; TCRdb holds only in-frame clones, not every one. This table has 35,000 to 45,000 clones, 65% to 90% appearing once. Sequences were obtained from peripheral blood. Source of these receptors: a human donor in a cohort sampled during active COVID-19.

This chain connects TRBV5-1 to TRBJ2-2, with 11 bases lining up with TRBD1. CDR1 SGHRS and CDR2 YFSETQ come from the germline V gene. There are 14 residues in the CDR3. The junction had 3 bases not matched to a gene; V was cut back by 8 bases and J by 3 bases. In DNA form, the CDR3 reads TGCGCCAGTGGACAGGGGGCACACACCGGGGAGCTGTTTTTT. Translating gives CASGQGAHTGELFF.

This clone was recorded once. The rearrangement uses TRBV6-5 and TRBJ2-5, with TRBD2 as a possible D gene (5 bases). Germline V gives CDR1 MNHEY, CDR2 SVGAGI. The V gene lost 2 bases and the J gene lost 5 bases, with 9 bases spanning the gap. CDR3 length equals 13 residues. CDR3 bases: TGTGCCAGCAGTTACCGGCGAGGGGAGACCCAGTACTTC. Encoded protein: CASSYRRGETQYF.

This clone was observed a single time. This sequence joins TRBV30 and TRBJ1-2; possible D gene TRBD1, 6 bases. V lost 7 bases to trimming and J lost 5 bases, with 17 bases between them. Germline CDR1 reads GTSNPN; CDR2 reads SVGIG (reference sequence). The CDR3 sequence is 13 residues long. CDR3 sequence reads: CASQVGGRYGYTF. The DNA of the CDR3 is TGTGCCTCCCAAGTAGGGGGAAGGTATGGCTACACCTTC.

This chain connects TRBV11-2 to TRBJ2-5; 9 nucleotides align to TRBD2. V trimming: 5 bases; J trimming: 5 bases; junction bases outside the gene matches: 12. This CDR3 comprises 16 residues. CDR1 SGHAT and CDR2 FQNNGV come from the germline V gene. CDR3 protein: CASSLGVASGTETQYF. The CDR3 DNA reads as TGTGCCAGCAGCCTAGGGGTGGCTAGCGGGACGGAGACCCAGTACTTC. Complete variable domain (other parts from reference TRBV11-2 and TRBJ2-5): EAGVAQSPRYKIIEKRQSVAFWCNPISGHATLYWYQQILGQGPKLLIQFQNNGVVDDSQLPKDRFSAERLKGVDSTLKIQPAKLEDSAVYLCASSLGVASGTETQYFGPGTRLLVL.

The chain couples TRBV5-1 to TRBJ1-2; the D is unclear. Germline lookup yields CDR1 SGHRS and CDR2 YFSETQ. The length of the CDR3 is 14 residues. Trimming left V 3 bases short and J 4 bases short, with 13 bases between. CDR3 in amino acids: CASSSNDLRYGYTF. CDR3 coding DNA: TGCGCCAGCAGCTCCAACGATCTACGCTATGGCTACACCTTC.

The rearrangement links TRBV30 to TRBJ1-1, with D uncertain. CDR1 is GTSNPN and CDR2 is SVGIG in the germline V gene (reference sequence). Trimming took off 0 bases at V and 1 base at J, with 12 bases between the two ends. The CDR3 sequence is 15 residues long. This CDR3 reads CAWSVATAGNTEAFF. The CDR3 coding sequence is TGTGCCTGGAGTGTAGCGACCGCCGGGAACACTGAAGCTTTCTTT.

The rearrangement links TRBV5-5 to TRBJ2-5, with 7 bases identical to TRBD1. Germline V gives CDR1 SGHKS, CDR2 YYEKEE (reference sequence). Trimming removed 5 bases from V and 2 bases from J; junction bases left unmatched: 6. There are 14 residues in the CDR3. The CDR3 region is CASSSPGQQETQYF. The DNA for the CDR3 is TGTGCCAGCAGTTCTCCGGGACAGCAAGAGACCCAGTACTTC.

The gene calls are TRBV11-2 and TRBJ2-2; 7 bases agree with TRBD1. Germline trimming cut 3 bases from V and 3 bases from J; bases unmatched to any gene: 4. The CDR3 has 15 residues. Germline CDR1 SGHAT, CDR2 FQNNGV. The CDR3 sequence is CASSFRDRYTGELFF. CDR3 in DNA: TGTGCCAGCAGCTTCCGGGACAGATACACCGGGGAGCTGTTTTTT.

The chain links TRBV3-1 (or the pseudogene TRBV3-2) to TRBJ1-1, with 7 bases that match TRBD1. Germline V lookup: CDR1 LGHDT, CDR2 YNNKEL (reference sequence). This CDR3 comprises 14 residues. The V segment lost 4 bases and the J segment 7 bases; nucleotides outside the gene matches: 9. CDR3 sequence (DNA): TGTGCCAGCAGCCTGAAAGGGGGCTCTGGTGAAGCTTTCTTT. Translated, it gives CASSLKGGSGEAFF.

The rearrangement uses TRBV5-1 and TRBJ2-7, with TRBD1 matching 7 bases. Unmatched junction bases numbered 7, after V lost 4 bases and J lost 3 bases. Germline CDR1 is SGHRS and CDR2 is YFSETQ. CDR3 length: 14 residues. The CDR3 sequence: CASSPGTVGYEQYF. In DNA, the CDR3 is TGCGCCAGCAGCCCCGGGACAGTAGGCTACGAGCAGTACTTC.

The rearrangement uses TRBV28 and TRBJ2-2, with 8 bases fitting TRBD1. The V segment lost 5 bases and the J segment 4 bases; nucleotides outside the gene matches: 3. Germline V gives CDR1 MDHEN, CDR2 SYDVKM. This CDR3 spans 14 amino acids. Here the CDR3 reads CASSGTGSTGELFF. CDR3 nucleotides: TGTGCCAGCAGTGGGACAGGTAGCACCGGGGAGCTGTTTTTT.

The gene calls are TRBV7-9 and TRBJ2-2; 11 positions agree with TRBD1. The CDR3 has 17 amino acids. The germline V gene encodes CDR1 SEHNR and CDR2 FQNEAQ (reference sequence). The ends lost 4 bases at V and 0 bases at J; junction bases unmatched: 4. Here the CDR3 reads CASSSGQGVANTGELFF. The DNA of the CDR3 is TGTGCCAGCAGCTCGGGACAGGGGGTCGCGAACACCGGGGAGCTGTTTTTT.

This clone has a handful of counts. The chain has TRBV7-9 and TRBJ1-3; 7 nucleotides align to TRBD1. The V gene end was trimmed by 7 bases and the J gene end by 0 bases; junction bases not matched to a gene: 6. CDR3 length: 15 amino acids. Germline lookup yields CDR1 SEHNR and CDR2 FQNEAQ (reference sequence). CDR3 loop: CASIRDSRSGNTIYF. In DNA, the CDR3 is TGTGCCAGCATACGGGACAGCCGCTCTGGAAACACCATATATTTT.

This clone was counted a few times. This chain links TRBV30 with TRBJ2-3; D uncertain. Germline assignment: CDR1 GTSNPN and CDR2 SVGIG (reference sequence). The CDR3 totals 17 residues. V gave up 2 bases and J gave up 0 bases, with 18 bases separating them. The CDR3 nucleotides read TGTGCCTGGAGTTACGAAGCCGAGACTTTTAGCACAGATACGCAGTATTTT. Translating gives CAWSYEAETFSTDTQYF.

The V call is TRBV2, the J call TRBJ1-1; D is unclear. CDR3 length: 15 residues. Germline CDR1 and CDR2: SNHLY and FYNNEI. V was pared by 3 bases and J by 0 bases, with 11 bases between. The DNA of the CDR3 is TGTGCCAGCAGTGAGCCAGGTGACGTGAACACTGAAGCTTTCTTT. It encodes CASSEPGDVNTEAFF.

This clone occurred once. This chain connects TRBV9 to TRBJ1-1; a weak D match, TRBD1 (5 bases). Germline lookup yields CDR1 SGDLS and CDR2 YYNGEE. V shed 0 bases and J shed 3 bases, with 12 bases lying between them. The CDR3 covers 15 residues. The CDR3 loop is CASSVGNRGDTEAFF. CDR3 bases: TGTGCCAGCAGCGTAGGAAACCGGGGGGACACTGAAGCTTTCTTT.

CDR3 protein: CASSPGTQQETQYF. The CDR3 DNA sequence: TGCGCCAGCAGCCCCGGGACACAGCAAGAGACCCAGTACTTC. This chain links TRBV5-1 with TRBJ2-5, with D perhaps matching TRBD1 (6 bases). The CDR3 spans 14 residues. From germline, CDR1 is SGHRS and CDR2 YFSETQ. V was trimmed by 4 bases and J by 2 bases, leaving 12 bases between them.

The chain joins TRBV5-1 to TRBJ2-1; TRBD2 agrees at 11 bases. Germline lookup yields CDR1 SGHRS and CDR2 YFSETQ. The length of the CDR3 is 15 residues. V shed 2 bases, J shed 5 bases, and the junction held 3 bases outside the gene matches. The CDR3 sequence: CASSLIAGGDNEQFF. CDR3 bases: TGCGCCAGCAGCTTAATAGCGGGAGGGGACAATGAGCAGTTCTTC.

The V gene is TRBV19, the J gene TRBJ2-7; possible D gene TRBD1, 6 bases. Germline V gene sequence: CDR1 LNHDA, CDR2 SQIVND (reference sequence). Trimming cost V 4 bases and J 4 bases, with 14 bases left between them. CDR3 length: 14 residues. Here the CDR3 reads CASSTTLDRYEQYF. Written as DNA, the CDR3 is TGTGCCAGTAGTACCACGCTAGACAGGTACGAGCAGTACTTC.

This clone was picked up a small number of times. V is TRBV5-4 and J is TRBJ2-3; 8 bases align to TRBD2. CDR1 and CDR2 (germline): SGHNT, YYREEE (reference sequence). This CDR3 contains 14 residues. V shed 2 bases and J 2 bases; nucleotides not matched to a gene: 1. CDR3 coding DNA: TGTGCCAGCAGCTTCGGGGGGGCCACAGATACGCAGTATTTT. This codes for CASSFGGATDTQYF. The full variable domain, in which reference TRBV5-4 and TRBJ2-3 provide the parts outside the CDR3, is ETGVTQSPTHLIKTRGQQVTLRCSSQSGHNTVSWYQQALGQGPQFIFQYYREEENGRGNFPPRFSGLQFPNYSSELNVNALELDDSALYLCASSFGGATDTQYFGPGTRLTVL.

The chain is built from TRBV18 and TRBJ1-1; possible D gene TRBD1, 6 bases. The germline V gene encodes CDR1 KGHSH and CDR2 LQKENI. V was clipped by 2 bases and J by 6 bases, with 16 bases between them. The CDR3 is 15 amino acids. CDR3: CASSPNGRGASEAFF. CDR3 DNA: TGTGCCAGCTCACCAAACGGACGGGGGGCATCTGAAGCTTTCTTT. The variable domain in full, completed from reference TRBV18 and TRBJ1-1, reads NAGVMQNPRHLVRRRGQEARLRCSPMKGHSHVYWYRQLPEEGLKFMVYLQKENIIDESGMPKERFSAEFPKEGPSILRIQQVVRGDSAAYFCASSPNGRGASEAFFGQGTRLTVV.

The gene calls are TRBV6-1 and TRBJ1-1; possible D gene TRBD1, 5 bases. V lost 4 bases, J lost 10 bases, and 25 bases lay in between. The CDR3 runs to 16 residues. Germline CDR1 MNHNS, CDR2 SASEGT. The CDR3 loop reads CASSGGQSGLVGGAFF. The CDR3 nucleotides read TGTGCCAGCAGTGGCGGACAATCCGGTTTAGTCGGGGGAGCTTTCTTT.

This clone was observed a handful of times. The V gene is TRBV6-2 or TRBV6-3, the J gene TRBJ1-5, with 7 bases lining up with TRBD1. CDR1 is MNHEY, CDR2 SVGEGT, per germline. This CDR3 has 18 amino acids. With 0 bases clipped from V and 4 bases from J, the junction kept 12 bases outside the gene matches. CDR3 DNA: TGTGCCAGCAGTTACTCGACAGGGAGGCTCTATGAGAATCAGCCCCAGCATTTT. Its protein product is CASSYSTGRLYENQPQHF.

The rearrangement joins TRBV23-1 to TRBJ1-5; D possibly corresponds to TRBD1 (6 bases). TRBV23-1 is identified as an open reading frame with a role that is uncertain. The CDR3 extends over 17 amino acids. V gave up 0 bases and J gave up 2 bases, with 14 bases separating them. The CDR3 loop is CASSQSGPGEGNQPQHF. The CDR3 DNA reads TGCGCCAGCAGTCAATCGGGGCCAGGGGAAGGCAATCAGCCCCAGCATTTT.

This clone was counted only a few times. This rearrangement joins TRBV10-2 to TRBJ2-7; 12 bases fit TRBD2. V lost 2 bases and J lost 2; bases outside the gene matches: 7. The CDR3 totals 17 residues. CDR1 and CDR2 (germline): WSHSY, SAAADI. CDR3 loop: CASSERTSGTAPYEQYF. CDR3 nucleotide sequence: TGCGCCAGCAGTGAGAGGACTAGCGGGACCGCTCCCTACGAGCAGTACTTC.